The 26 T cell receptor beta chains in this list originate from one sample, sequenced in a study of memory CD4+ T cells and cytomegalovirus serostatus. Single viable CD3+CD4+CD8-CD45RO+ cells were sorted as the memory CD4+ T cells. Some clones are missing from TCRdb's copy, which holds only in-frame ones; the method was immunoSEQ multiplex PCR. This sample has approximately 61,000 clones, with around three quarters found just once. Sequencing was carried out using memory CD4+ T cells from blood. The origin of the receptors is an adult in good health and CMV-seronegative. Some clones in this sample may be carry-over from other donors' samples.

The CDR3 coding sequence is TGTGCCAGCAGTTTAAAGAGGTTCGCGCCCCAGCATTTT. It is translated as CASSLKRFAPQHF. J is TRBJ1-5 and V is TRBV28; D is undetermined. There are 13 residues in the CDR3. Looked up from germline, CDR1 is MDHEN and CDR2 is SYDVKM. V gave up 2 bases and J gave up 9 bases, with 11 bases separating them.

The CDR3 loop reads CASSRNTEAFF. CDR3 coding DNA: TGTGCCAGCAGTCGAAACACTGAAGCTTTCTTT. The chain employs TRBV2 and TRBJ1-1; no definite D call. This CDR3 is built from 11 residues. Trimming pared 5 bases from V and 2 bases from J, leaving 3 bases between. Germline V lookup: CDR1 SNHLY, CDR2 FYNNEI.

The rearrangement links TRBV19 to TRBJ2-7, with 9 bases matching TRBD1. The CDR3 length is 14 residues. CDR1 and CDR2 (germline): LNHDA, SQIVND (reference sequence). V shed 3 bases and J 3 bases; nucleotides not matched to a gene: 3. The CDR3 here is CASSMSTGGYEQYF. The CDR3 DNA is TGTGCCAGTAGTATGTCGACAGGGGGCTACGAGCAGTACTTC.

V is TRBV28 and J is TRBJ1-1; D remains unclear. Germline V gene data show CDR1 as MDHEN and CDR2 as SYDVKM. Trimming cost V 7 bases and J 4 bases, with 19 bases left between them. CDR3 size: 15 residues. CDR3 nucleotides: TGTGCCAGCATCCGAAGCCGCGGGGTCGGCACTGAAGCTTTCTTT. It yields the protein CASIRSRGVGTEAFF.

The chain combines TRBV18 with TRBJ1-5; the D is unclear. The V and J ends lost 1 base and 0 bases respectively, with 4 bases between them. This CDR3 is built from 14 residues. Germline V lookup: CDR1 KGHSH, CDR2 LQKENI. The CDR3 protein is CASSPRSSNQPQHF. Here the CDR3 DNA reads TGTGCCAGCTCACCACGCTCTAGCAATCAGCCCCAGCATTTT.

V and J are TRBV5-4 and TRBJ2-1; 10 nucleotides align to TRBD2. Germline V lookup: CDR1 SGHNT, CDR2 YYREEE (reference sequence). V shed 0 bases and J 3 bases; nucleotides not matched to a gene: 3. The CDR3 loop spans 16 amino acids. The CDR3 here is CASSLASGSHYNEQFF. The CDR3 nucleotides are TGTGCCAGCAGCTTGGCTAGCGGGAGCCACTACAATGAGCAGTTCTTC.

The chain combines TRBV9 with TRBJ2-1; 9 bases fit TRBD1. V shed 5 bases, J shed 6 bases, and the junction held 6 bases outside the gene matches. The CDR3 sequence is 14 residues long. Germline loops: CDR1 SGDLS, CDR2 YYNGEE. Written as DNA, the CDR3 is TGTGCCAGCAGTTTCGGGACAGGGCCCAATGAGCAGTTCTTC. Its protein is CASSFGTGPNEQFF.

The chain has TRBV7-2 and TRBJ1-5; tentative D call: TRBD1 (5 bases). There are 16 residues in the CDR3. Trimming shortened V by 0 bases and J by 1 base, and 10 bases separated the two germline ends. CDR1 is SGHTA and CDR2 is FQGNSA in the germline V gene. CDR3 protein: CASSLAWGLSNQPQHF. The CDR3 DNA is TGTGCCAGCAGCTTAGCTTGGGGGTTAAGCAATCAGCCCCAGCATTTT. The whole variable domain, filled in from reference TRBV7-2 and TRBJ1-5, reads GAGVSQSPSNKVTEKGKDVELRCDPISGHTALYWYRQSLGQGLEFLIYFQGNSAPDKSGLPSDRFSAERTGGSVSTLTIQRTQQEDSAVYLCASSLAWGLSNQPQHFGDGTRLSIL.

The chain uses TRBV5-1 and TRBJ1-5; TRBD1 might be the D (6 bases). The V gene's germline CDR1 is SGHRS and CDR2 YFSETQ. The length of the CDR3 is 13 residues. V was cut by 3 bases and J by 4 bases, with 8 bases left in between. The CDR3 nucleotides are TGCGCCAGCAGCTACCAGGGGAATCAGCCCCAGCATTTT. Amino acids: CASSYQGNQPQHF.

The rearrangement uses TRBV28 and TRBJ2-1; D uncertain. CDR1 is MDHEN, CDR2 SYDVKM, per germline. The CDR3 covers 13 residues. The ends were cut back, 6 bases at V and 10 bases at J, with 16 bases in the middle. The CDR3 nucleotides read TGTGCCAGCAGGTTAGCCGTCCCAACCGAGCAGTTCTTC. This sequence encodes CASRLAVPTEQFF.

The chain joins TRBV29-1 to TRBJ1-2, with 7 bases that match TRBD1. This CDR3 has 14 amino acids. From germline, CDR1 is SQVTM and CDR2 ANQGSEA. J lost 4 bases, V lost 3 bases, and 8 bases had no gene match. The CDR3 is CSVEGDSTSYGYTF. The CDR3 bases are TGCAGCGTTGAGGGGGACAGTACCTCCTATGGCTACACCTTC. The full variable domain, in which reference TRBV29-1 and TRBJ1-2 provide the parts outside the CDR3, is SAVISQKPSRDICQRGTSLTIQCQVDSQVTMMFWYRQQPGQSLTLIATANQGSEATYESGFVIDKFPISRPNLTFSTLTVSNMSPEDSSIYLCSVEGDSTSYGYTFGSGTRLTVV.

V gene TRBV4-2 combines with J gene TRBJ2-2; 8 nucleotides agree with TRBD2. CDR1 is LGHNA and CDR2 is YNFKEQ in the germline V gene. CDR3 length: 17 residues. Germline trimming cut 1 base from V and 1 base from J; bases unmatched to any gene: 5. This CDR3 is CASSQGVLAGNTGELFF. CDR3 sequence (DNA): TGTGCCAGCAGCCAAGGGGTTCTAGCGGGGAACACCGGGGAGCTGTTTTTT.

This clone was seen only a few times. The chain combines TRBV30 with TRBJ2-3, with TRBD1 matching 8 bases. CDR1 is GTSNPN, CDR2 SVGIG, per germline (reference sequence). Trimming at V came to 4 bases and at J to 2 bases, leaving 5 bases not matched to a gene. This CDR3 comprises 14 residues. CDR3 DNA: TGTGCCTGGAAGACAGGGGTCCCCACAGATACGCAGTATTTT. Its protein is CAWKTGVPTDTQYF. The variable domain in full, with the rest retrieved from reference TRBV30 and TRBJ2-3, is SQTIHQWPATLVQPVGSPLSLECTVEGTSNPNLYWYRQAAGRGLQLLFYSVGIGQISSEVPQNLSASRPQDRQFILSSKKLLLSDSGFYLCAWKTGVPTDTQYFGPGTRLTVL.

The rearrangement uses TRBV7-2 and TRBJ1-1; D unresolved. CDR3 size: 13 residues. Trimming took 7 bases from V and 3 from J, leaving 12 bases between them. Germline values: CDR1 SGHTA, CDR2 FQGNSA. The CDR3 loop is CASNPGPDTEAFF. The CDR3 nucleotides read TGTGCCAGCAACCCGGGCCCGGACACTGAAGCTTTCTTT.

This clone was recorded only once. The chain links TRBV28 to TRBJ2-7, with a possible D match to TRBD2 (7 bases). Germline V gene data show CDR1 as MDHEN and CDR2 as SYDVKM. There are 15 residues in the CDR3. V gave up 3 bases and J gave up 3 bases, with 15 bases separating them. This CDR3 is CASSLGGAPYYEQYF. The DNA for the CDR3 is TGTGCCAGCAGTTTGGGGGGGGCCCCTTACTACGAGCAGTACTTC.

The V and J genes are TRBV7-8 and TRBJ2-5, with a possible D match to TRBD2 (6 bases). The CDR3 is made up of 14 amino acids. V lost 5 bases to trimming and J lost 1 base, with 11 bases between them. The germline CDR1 and CDR2 sequences are SGHVS and FQNEAQ. This chain's CDR3 is CASSSRETQETQYF. CDR3 coding DNA: TGTGCCAGCAGCAGCCGGGAGACCCAAGAGACCCAGTACTTC.

The V call is TRBV6-5, the J call TRBJ1-1; no definite D call. The CDR3 covers 15 residues. Germline V gene data show CDR1 as MNHEY and CDR2 as SVGAGI. The V and J ends lost 8 bases and 3 bases respectively, with 19 bases between them. This CDR3 is CASGQGPDGDTEAFF. The CDR3 nucleotides are TGTGCCAGCGGCCAAGGACCCGACGGGGACACTGAAGCTTTCTTT.

This clone was recorded only once. The chain recombines TRBV7-9 with TRBJ2-2; possible D gene TRBD1, 6 bases. The CDR3 runs 17 residues. The germline V and J ends were trimmed by 5 bases and 3 bases, with 19 bases remaining between them. The germline V gene has CDR1 SEHNR and CDR2 FQNEAQ (reference sequence). The CDR3 nucleotides are TGTGCCAGCAGCCCGGGGAGATGGGGGCCTGACACCGGGGAGCTGTTTTTT. This gives the protein CASSPGRWGPDTGELFF.

This clone was picked up a small number of times. The same CDR3 is also encoded by other DNA sequences in this sample. This chain uses TRBV2 with TRBJ1-1, with D maybe TRBD1 (6 bases). From germline, CDR1 is SNHLY and CDR2 FYNNEI. This CDR3 spans 13 amino acids. Trimming took 3 bases from V and 3 from J, leaving 8 bases between them. CDR3 sequence (DNA): TGTGCCAGCAGTGAGGGGGGGCACACTGAAGCTTTCTTT. It translates to CASSEGGHTEAFF.

The chain is built from TRBV4-1 and TRBJ2-1, with 10 bases identical to TRBD2. Germline values: CDR1 MGHRA, CDR2 YSYEKL. V dropped 2 bases and J dropped 7; count of bases not matched to a gene: 23. CDR3 length: 21 amino acids. CDR3: CASSQPLRASGGQGGPNEQFF. The CDR3 DNA reads TGCGCCAGCAGCCAACCGCTCCGGGCTAGCGGGGGTCAGGGGGGCCCTAATGAGCAGTTCTTC.

The chain joins TRBV28 to TRBJ2-2; D ambiguous. The CDR3 is made up of 13 amino acids. Germline assignment: CDR1 MDHEN and CDR2 SYDVKM. V was cut by 3 bases and J by 4 bases, with 6 bases left in between. The CDR3 loop reads CASSLGSTGELFF. In DNA, the CDR3 is TGTGCCAGCAGTTTGGGGTCCACCGGGGAGCTGTTTTTT.

CDR3 in amino acids: CSASTGVYTF. The DNA for the CDR3 is TGCAGTGCTAGTACGGGAGTCTACACCTTC. The chain combines TRBV20-1 with TRBJ1-2; D remains ambiguous. The CDR3 length is 10 residues. Germline V gene data show CDR1 as DFQATT and CDR2 as SNEGSKA (reference sequence). The V end lost 3 bases, the J end lost 10 bases, and 9 bases lay between the germline ends.

The chain carries TRBV5-6 and TRBJ2-7; D remains ambiguous. CDR3 length: 13 amino acids. V lost 1 base and J 0 bases, leaving 5 bases between the germline ends. CDR1 and CDR2 from the germline V gene are SGHDT and YYEEEE. CDR3 residues: CASSLRSSYEQYF. The CDR3 coding sequence is TGTGCCAGCAGCTTGCGAAGCTCCTACGAGCAGTACTTC. Full variable domain (rest looked up from reference TRBV5-6 and TRBJ2-7): DAGVTQSPTHLIKTRGQQVTLRCSPKSGHDTVSWYQQALGQGPQFIFQYYEEEERQRGNFPDRFSGHQFPNYSSELNVNALLLGDSALYLCASSLRSSYEQYFGPGTRLTVT.

The chain has TRBV7-9 and TRBJ1-5; a weak D match, TRBD1 (6 bases). From germline, CDR1 is SEHNR and CDR2 FQNEAQ (reference sequence). Between the trimmed V and J ends, which lost 5 bases and 5 bases, there was a span of 16 bases. CDR3 size: 15 residues. In nucleotides, the CDR3 is TGTGCCAGCAGCCCCACAGGGACGTACGATCAGCCCCAGCATTTT. This gives the protein CASSPTGTYDQPQHF.

This clone was counted at least ten times. This sequence joins TRBV27 and TRBJ2-2; D might be TRBD2 (6 bases). V lost 7 bases, J lost 5 bases, and 14 bases lay in between. Germline V gives CDR1 MNHEY, CDR2 SMNVEV (reference sequence). The CDR3 runs 14 residues. The CDR3: CASTPWRGTGELFF. CDR3 DNA sequence: TGTGCCAGCACTCCCTGGCGGGGAACCGGGGAGCTGTTTTTT.

The CDR3 protein is CASSHGMGAGANVLTF. CDR3 nucleotides: TGCGCCAGCAGCCACGGAATGGGGGCTGGGGCCAACGTCCTGACTTTC. The rearrangement links TRBV4-3 to TRBJ2-6; tentatively, D is TRBD1 or TRBD2 (5 bases each). The CDR3 is 16 residues long. Per germline, CDR1 LGHNA and CDR2 YSLEER. V lost 3 bases to trimming and J lost 2 bases, with 11 bases between them.